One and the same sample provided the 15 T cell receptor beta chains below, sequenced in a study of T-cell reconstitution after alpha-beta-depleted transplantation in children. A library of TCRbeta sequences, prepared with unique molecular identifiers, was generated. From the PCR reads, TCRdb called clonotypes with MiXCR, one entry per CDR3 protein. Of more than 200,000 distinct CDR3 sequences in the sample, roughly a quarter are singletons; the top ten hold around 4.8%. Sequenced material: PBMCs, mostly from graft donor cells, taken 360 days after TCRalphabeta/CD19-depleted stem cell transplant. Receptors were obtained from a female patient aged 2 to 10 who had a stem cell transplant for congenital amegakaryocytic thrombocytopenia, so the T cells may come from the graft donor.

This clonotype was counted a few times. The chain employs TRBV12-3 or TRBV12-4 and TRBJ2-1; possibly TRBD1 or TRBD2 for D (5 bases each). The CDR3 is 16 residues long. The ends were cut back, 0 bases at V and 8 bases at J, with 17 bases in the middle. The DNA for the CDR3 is TGTGCCAGCAGTTTAGCGCTGGGTCGGGGCCGGGATGAGCAGTTCTTC. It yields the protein CASSLALGRGRDEQFF.

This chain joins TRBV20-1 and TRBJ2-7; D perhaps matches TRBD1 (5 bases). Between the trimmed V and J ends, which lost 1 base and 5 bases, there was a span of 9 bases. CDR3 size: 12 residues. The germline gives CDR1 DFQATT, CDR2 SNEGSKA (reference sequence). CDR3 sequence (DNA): TGCAGTGCTAGAGTCGCAGGGCACGAGCAGTACTTC. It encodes CSARVAGHEQYF.

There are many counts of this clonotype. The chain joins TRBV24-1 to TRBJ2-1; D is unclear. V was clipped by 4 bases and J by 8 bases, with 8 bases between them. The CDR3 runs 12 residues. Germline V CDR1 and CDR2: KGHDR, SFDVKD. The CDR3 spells CATSEGRDEQFF. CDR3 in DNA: TGTGCCACCAGTGAAGGTAGGGATGAGCAGTTCTTC.

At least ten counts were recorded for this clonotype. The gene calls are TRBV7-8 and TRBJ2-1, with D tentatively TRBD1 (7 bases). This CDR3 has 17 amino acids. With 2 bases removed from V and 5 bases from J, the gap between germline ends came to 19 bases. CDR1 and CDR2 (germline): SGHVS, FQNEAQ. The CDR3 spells CASSLHRGWGDNNEQFF. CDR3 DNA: TGTGCCAGCAGCTTACACAGGGGATGGGGGGATAACAATGAGCAGTTCTTC. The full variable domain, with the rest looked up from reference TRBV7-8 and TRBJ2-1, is GAGVSQSPRYKVAKRGQDVALRCDPISGHVSLFWYQQALGQGPEFLTYFQNEAQLDKSGLPSDRFFAERPEGSVSTLKIQRTQQEDSAVYLCASSLHRGWGDNNEQFFGPGTRLTVL.

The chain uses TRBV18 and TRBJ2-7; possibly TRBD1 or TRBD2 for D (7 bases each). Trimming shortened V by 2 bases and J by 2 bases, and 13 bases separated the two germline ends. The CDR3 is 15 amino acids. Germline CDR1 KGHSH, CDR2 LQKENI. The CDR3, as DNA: TGTGCCAGCTCACCAGGGAGGGGGCCCGCCTACGAGCAGTACTTC. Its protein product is CASSPGRGPAYEQYF.

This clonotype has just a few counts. This CDR3 reads CASSLTGTTDTQYF. The CDR3 region has the DNA TGTGCCAGCAGCCTGACAGGGACCACAGATACGCAGTATTTT. V is TRBV12-3 or TRBV12-4 and J is TRBJ2-3, with 7 bases lining up with TRBD1. Losses at the gene ends were 6 bases for V and 2 bases for J; bases not matched to a gene: 5. This CDR3 comprises 14 residues.

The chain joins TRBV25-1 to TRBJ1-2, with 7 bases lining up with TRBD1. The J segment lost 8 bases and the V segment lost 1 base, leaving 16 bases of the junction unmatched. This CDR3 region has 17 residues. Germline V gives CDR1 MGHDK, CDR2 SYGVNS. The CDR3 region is CASSELGLPGQREGYTF. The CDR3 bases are TGTGCCAGCAGTGAATTGGGCCTTCCGGGACAGCGCGAGGGCTACACCTTC.

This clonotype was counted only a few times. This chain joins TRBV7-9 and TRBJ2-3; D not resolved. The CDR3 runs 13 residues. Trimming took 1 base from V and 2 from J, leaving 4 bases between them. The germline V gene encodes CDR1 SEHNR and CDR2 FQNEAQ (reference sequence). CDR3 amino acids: CASSLGPTDTQYF. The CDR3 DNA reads TGTGCCAGCAGCTTAGGCCCCACAGATACGCAGTATTTT.

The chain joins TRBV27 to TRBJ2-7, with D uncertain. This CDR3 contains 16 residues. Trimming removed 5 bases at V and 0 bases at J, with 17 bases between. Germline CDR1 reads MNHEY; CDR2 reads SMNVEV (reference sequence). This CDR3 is CASSATVPLSSYEQYF. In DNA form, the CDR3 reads TGTGCCAGCAGTGCGACGGTACCTCTTAGCTCCTACGAGCAGTACTTC.

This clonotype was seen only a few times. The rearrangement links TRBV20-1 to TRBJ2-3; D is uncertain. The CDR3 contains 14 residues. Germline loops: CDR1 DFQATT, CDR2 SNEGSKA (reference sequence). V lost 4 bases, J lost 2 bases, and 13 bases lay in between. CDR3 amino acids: CSATDRNPTDTQYF. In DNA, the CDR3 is TGCAGTGCTACCGATCGGAACCCCACAGATACGCAGTATTTT.

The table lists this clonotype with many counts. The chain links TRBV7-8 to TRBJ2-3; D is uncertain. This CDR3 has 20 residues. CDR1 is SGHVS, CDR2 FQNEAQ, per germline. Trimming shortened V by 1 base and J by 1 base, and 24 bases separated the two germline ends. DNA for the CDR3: TGTGCCAGCAGCTTAGTCGTCATTCGAGGATCTCAAGAGGGCACAGATACGCAGTATTTT. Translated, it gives CASSLVVIRGSQEGTDTQYF.

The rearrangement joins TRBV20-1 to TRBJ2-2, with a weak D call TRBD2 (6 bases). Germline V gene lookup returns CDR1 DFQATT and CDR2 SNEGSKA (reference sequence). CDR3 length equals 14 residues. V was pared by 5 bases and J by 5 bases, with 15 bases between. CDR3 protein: CSALLAPETGELFF. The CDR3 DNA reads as TGCAGTGCTCTGCTAGCGCCCGAAACCGGGGAGCTGTTTTTT.

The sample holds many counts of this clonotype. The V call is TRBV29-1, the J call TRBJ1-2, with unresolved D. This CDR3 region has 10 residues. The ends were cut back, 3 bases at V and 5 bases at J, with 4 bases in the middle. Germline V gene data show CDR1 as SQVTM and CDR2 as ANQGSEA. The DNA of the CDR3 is TGCAGCGTTGATCTTTATGGCTACACCTTC. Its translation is CSVDLYGYTF.

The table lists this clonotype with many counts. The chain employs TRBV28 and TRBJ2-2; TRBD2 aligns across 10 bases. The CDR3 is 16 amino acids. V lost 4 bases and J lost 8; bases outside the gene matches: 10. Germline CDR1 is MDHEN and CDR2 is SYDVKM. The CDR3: CASSSPLLAGAGELFF. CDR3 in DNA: TGTGCCAGCAGTTCACCCCTGCTAGCGGGAGCAGGGGAGCTGTTTTTT.

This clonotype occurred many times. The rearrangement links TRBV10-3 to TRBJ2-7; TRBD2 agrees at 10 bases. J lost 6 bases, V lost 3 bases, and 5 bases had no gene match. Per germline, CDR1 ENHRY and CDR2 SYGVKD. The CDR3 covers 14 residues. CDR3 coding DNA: TGTGCCATCAGTGATAGCGGGAGGTGGGTCGAGCAGTACTTC. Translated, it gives CAISDSGRWVEQYF.